This TCR beta chain was obtained from a study of T-cell memory formation after mild COVID-19. Study-level findings and limits: Pre-infection memory already had some responding clones, implying cross-reactive memory joined.

The V gene lost 2 bases and the J gene lost 1 base, with 11 bases spanning the gap. The CDR3 extends over 15 amino acids. This clonotype was counted many times. Its antigen is still unknown. From the 5' RACE reads, TCRdb called clonotypes with MiXCR, one entry per CDR3 protein. The sample has hundreds of thousands of distinct CDR3 sequences; roughly 18% are singletons. The sequence derives from an adult woman who had mild COVID-19 (a few samples of this study predate the infection). Cell type and time point are not known. The source material was PBMCs or a T cell subset sorted from them (not recorded which). The genes are TRBV12-3 or TRBV12-4 and TRBJ2-5; D possibly corresponds to TRBD1 (6 bases). CDR3 in amino acids: CASSLSGGPQETQYF. The CDR3 nucleotides read TGTGCCAGCAGTTTAAGTGGGGGCCCCCAAGAGACCCAGTACTTC.